Reported below is one T cell receptor (beta chain). Its specificity is not known. This CDR3 contains 15 residues. With 5 bases removed from V and 3 bases from J, the gap between germline ends came to 17 bases. CDR1 and CDR2 from the germline V gene are MDHEN and SYDVKM. This specimen comes from a study of shared clonotypes between healthy human individuals. Across the study: Per donor, CD8 memory used one plate, CD8 naive used two, CD4 memory used three and CD4 naive used three. Points from the study as a whole: In contrast to clonotypes shared by all four donors, non-shared clonotypes had lower generation probabilities.

The table came from immunoSEQ multiplex PCR; TCRdb's copy has only in-frame clones and leaves some out. The data hold 900,000 to 1,200,000 clones, with around 78% observed a single time. The TCR originated in a young man in good health. Some clones in this sample may be carry-over from other donors' samples. The gene calls are TRBV28 and TRBJ2-7; the D is unclear. The material sequenced was memory CD4+ T cells from PBMCs. Subset denoted: CD45RA-negative fraction. In DNA, the CDR3 is TGTGCCAGCAGTCCGGGTTTTAACTTGGTCTACGAGCAGTACTTC. It specifies CASSPGFNLVYEQYF. Drawing the rest from reference TRBV28 and TRBJ2-7, the complete variable domain is DVKVTQSSRYLVKRTGEKVFLECVQDMDHENMFWYRQDPGLGLRLIYFSYDVKMKEKGDIPEGYSVSREKKERFSLILESASTNQTSMYLCASSPGFNLVYEQYFGPGTRLTVT.